Presented here are 22 T cell receptor beta chains from one specimen sequenced in a study of blood T cell repertoires in COVID-19. Here immunoSEQ multiplex PCR was the method, and the copy in TCRdb shows in-frame clones only, minus some. Of 140,000 or so clones in the sample, more than 60% were seen once. Sequencing was carried out using peripheral blood. The receptor set was obtained from a man aged 45-65 years with acute or convalescent COVID-19.

The chain combines TRBV6-1 with TRBJ1-1, with a possible D match to TRBD1 (6 bases). The germline V gene has CDR1 MNHNS and CDR2 SASEGT. The CDR3 has 15 residues. V lost 0 bases to trimming and J lost 10 bases, with 18 bases between them. The CDR3 region has the DNA TGTGCCAGCAGTGAAGCGGCCCGAGGGGGAGGGGGAGCTTTCTTT. It codes for CASSEAARGGGGAFF.

The chain employs TRBV30 and TRBJ1-2; 12 positions agree with TRBD1. The CDR3 sequence is 15 residues long. Trimming removed 3 bases from V and 8 bases from J; junction bases left unmatched: 10. The germline V gene encodes CDR1 GTSNPN and CDR2 SVGIG (reference sequence). CDR3 DNA sequence: TGTGCCTGGAGGAACAGGCTAGGGACAGGGGGCGGCTACACCTTC. Protein: CAWRNRLGTGGGYTF.

This chain joins TRBV19 and TRBJ2-2; 7 positions agree with TRBD2. Germline CDR1 and CDR2: LNHDA and SQIVND (reference sequence). The CDR3 extends over 14 amino acids. The J segment lost 7 bases and the V segment lost 7 bases, leaving 9 bases of the junction unmatched. The CDR3 sequence is CASNQGLGGGELFF. The CDR3 DNA reads as TGTGCCAGTAACCAAGGACTAGGAGGCGGGGAGCTGTTTTTT. The full variable domain, with the rest looked up from reference TRBV19 and TRBJ2-2, is DGGITQSPKYLFRKEGQNVTLSCEQNLNHDAMYWYRQDPGQGLRLIYYSQIVNDFQKGDIAEGYSVSREKKESFPLTVTSAQKNPTAFYLCASNQGLGGGELFFGEGSRLTVL.

This clone was recorded only once. V is TRBV7-6 and J is TRBJ1-5, with D unresolved. The V gene's germline CDR1 is SGHVS and CDR2 FNYEAQ. V was shortened by 6 bases and J by 4 bases, with 7 bases between the two germline ends. The CDR3 runs to 12 residues. This CDR3 is CASSELNQPQHF. In DNA, the CDR3 is TGTGCCAGCAGTGAGTTGAATCAGCCCCAGCATTTT. Full variable domain (remainder filled in from reference TRBV7-6 and TRBJ1-5): GAGVSQSPRYKVTKRGQDVALRCDPISGHVSLYWYRQALGQGPEFLTYFNYEAQQDKSGLPNDRFSAERPEGSISTLTIQRTEQRDSAMYRCASSELNQPQHFGDGTRLSIL.

In DNA, the CDR3 is TGTGCCAGCAGCCCGGGACAGGGGGCGCATCAGCCCCAGCATTTT. The encoded protein is CASSPGQGAHQPQHF. The gene calls are TRBV7-9 and TRBJ1-5; TRBD1 matches 12 bases. From germline, CDR1 is SEHNR and CDR2 FQNEAQ (reference sequence). The CDR3 sequence is 15 residues long. The V and J ends lost 5 bases and 5 bases, in that order; junction bases with no gene match: 4.

This rearrangement joins TRBV15 to TRBJ1-2; D gene unclear. Trimming removed 0 bases at V and 8 bases at J, with 13 bases between. The CDR3 has 14 residues. Germline V gene lookup returns CDR1 LNHNV and CDR2 YYDKDF (reference sequence). CDR3 in amino acids: CATSRDQAVRGYTF. CDR3 DNA: TGTGCCACCAGCAGAGATCAGGCAGTACGAGGCTACACCTTC.

The chain uses TRBV5-4 and TRBJ1-1, with TRBD1 matching 8 bases. The CDR3 runs to 14 residues. CDR1 is SGHNT and CDR2 is YYREEE in the germline V gene (reference sequence). The ends lost 4 bases at V and 6 bases at J; junction bases unmatched: 8. The CDR3 nucleotides are TGTGCCAGCAGCCGGACAGGGAGTAATCCTGAAGCTTTCTTT. This sequence encodes CASSRTGSNPEAFF.

The V call is TRBV23-1, the J call TRBJ1-6, with 7 bases matching TRBD1. TRBV23-1 qualifies as an ORF whose function is uncertain. The CDR3 contains 15 residues. V lost 7 bases and J lost 6; bases outside the gene matches: 9. For the CDR3, the DNA is TGCGCCAGCAATTTTCAGACAGGGCTTAATTCACCCCTCCACTTT. This sequence encodes CASNFQTGLNSPLHF.

The genes are TRBV23-1 and TRBJ1-5, with D hard to call. TRBV23-1 is an open reading frame, and its role is uncertain. The V end was cut by 6 bases, the J end by 2 bases, with 20 bases between. This CDR3 is 17 amino acids long. The DNA of the CDR3 is TGCGCCAGCAGCCGACCAAGAGGCGGGCTACGCAATCAGCCCCAGCATTTT. Protein product: CASSRPRGGLRNQPQHF.

This clone was recorded once. The chain recombines TRBV1 with TRBJ1-5; the table's TRBD1 call for D was not verified on the DNA. TRBV1 constitutes a pseudogene. The CDR3 runs to 17 residues. This chain's CDR3 is CTSSQPLTGLRNQPQHF. The CDR3 region has the DNA TGCACCAGCAGCCAACCCCTCACAGGGCTAAGGAATCAGCCCCAGCATTTT.

V gene TRBV7-8 combines with J gene TRBJ2-5, with 9 nucleotides matching TRBD2. The V gene's germline CDR1 is SGHVS and CDR2 FQNEAQ. The CDR3 has 17 residues. Germline trimming cut 10 bases from V and 4 bases from J; bases unmatched to any gene: 19. The CDR3: CANVPSRLAEGGETQYF. The CDR3 DNA reads TGTGCCAATGTCCCCTCCCGACTAGCGGAGGGAGGAGAGACCCAGTACTTC. The full variable domain, with the rest looked up from reference TRBV7-8 and TRBJ2-5, is GAGVSQSPRYKVAKRGQDVALRCDPISGHVSLFWYQQALGQGPEFLTYFQNEAQLDKSGLPSDRFFAERPEGSVSTLKIQRTQQEDSAVYLCANVPSRLAEGGETQYFGPGTRLLVL.

The chain is built from TRBV30 and TRBJ2-4; 10 positions agree with TRBD2. The trim removed 6 bases at V and 3 bases at J, leaving 5 bases unmatched. Germline CDR1 is GTSNPN and CDR2 is SVGIG (reference sequence). CDR3 size: 14 residues. CDR3 sequence reads: CACKRGGDKNIQYF. For the CDR3, the DNA is TGTGCCTGCAAGCGGGGGGGTGACAAAAACATTCAGTACTTC.

J is TRBJ2-5 and V is TRBV3-1 (or the pseudogene TRBV3-2); no definite D call. CDR1 and CDR2 from the germline V gene are LGHDT and YNNKEL (reference sequence). The CDR3 extends over 16 amino acids. The V gene lost 0 bases and the J gene lost 2 bases, with 13 bases spanning the gap. CDR3 in DNA: TGTGCCAGCAGCCAAGATACGGTGATGACTCAAGAGACCCAGTACTTC. Translation gives CASSQDTVMTQETQYF.

The chain is built from TRBV5-1 and TRBJ2-5; TRBD2 might be the D (6 bases). The V and J ends lost 4 bases and 2 bases respectively, with 18 bases between them. This CDR3 comprises 16 residues. CDR1 SGHRS and CDR2 YFSETQ come from the germline V gene. CDR3 sequence: CASSQGASGRQETQYF. The CDR3 DNA reads as TGCGCCAGCAGCCAAGGTGCCAGCGGGCGGCAAGAGACCCAGTACTTC.

This sequence joins TRBV18 and TRBJ1-2; 7 bases fit TRBD1. The junction had 2 bases not matched to a gene; V was cut back by 4 bases and J by 6 bases. CDR1 is KGHSH and CDR2 is LQKENI in the germline V gene. This CDR3 comprises 12 residues. CDR3 bases: TGTGCCAGCTCACTAGACAGGGATGGCTACACCTTC. Translation: CASSLDRDGYTF.

The J gene is TRBJ2-7, the V gene TRBV29-1, with D perhaps matching TRBD2 (6 bases). Trimming stripped 1 base from V and 4 bases from J, with 11 bases between. The CDR3 consists of 13 residues. Germline V gene sequence: CDR1 SQVTM, CDR2 ANQGSEA. This CDR3 reads CSVEVAGIYEQYF. As DNA, the CDR3 is TGCAGCGTTGAAGTTGCGGGGATTTACGAGCAGTACTTC.

The chain couples TRBV6-5 to TRBJ2-1; D is possibly TRBD2 (6 bases). Germline CDR1 reads MNHEY; CDR2 reads SVGAGI. This CDR3 has 13 residues. V shed 2 bases and J shed 7 bases, with 9 bases lying between them. The CDR3 loop reads CASSYLGGNEQFF. The CDR3 bases are TGTGCCAGCAGTTACCTCGGGGGTAATGAGCAGTTCTTC.

This clone was picked up one time. The chain joins TRBV24-1 to TRBJ2-1; TRBD1 agrees at 10 bases. V was pared by 3 bases and J by 7 bases, with 5 bases of the junction left unmatched. The length of the CDR3 is 15 residues. Germline loops: CDR1 KGHDR, CDR2 SFDVKD. CDR3 region: CATSDPGQGENEQFF. The DNA for the CDR3 is TGTGCCACCAGTGATCCTGGACAGGGGGAGAATGAGCAGTTCTTC.

The CDR3 coding sequence is TGCAGCGTTGGGACAGGAGCAACTAATGAAAAACTGTTTTTT. Translated, it gives CSVGTGATNEKLFF. The V call is TRBV29-1, the J call TRBJ1-4; 7 bases line up with TRBD1. Germline-derived CDR1 and CDR2 are SQVTM and ANQGSEA. J was trimmed by 0 bases and V by 4 bases; bases with no gene match: 2. The CDR3 loop spans 14 amino acids. The complete variable domain, with remaining parts taken from reference TRBV29-1 and TRBJ1-4, reads SAVISQKPSRDICQRGTSLTIQCQVDSQVTMMFWYRQQPGQSLTLIATANQGSEATYESGFVIDKFPISRPNLTFSTLTVSNMSPEDSSIYLCSVGTGATNEKLFFGSGTQLSVL.

The V and J genes are TRBV24-1 and TRBJ2-3; 13 bases map to TRBD2. V shed 3 bases, J shed 2 bases, and the junction held 10 bases outside the gene matches. The CDR3 extends over 19 amino acids. Germline CDR1 reads KGHDR; CDR2 reads SFDVKD. The CDR3, as DNA: TGTGCCACCAGTGATCCTCACGGGACTAGCGGGGCACCCACAGATACGCAGTATTTT. Translating gives CATSDPHGTSGAPTDTQYF.

J is TRBJ1-1 and V is TRBV12-3 or TRBV12-4; TRBD1 matches 8 bases. Trimming took 2 bases from V and 8 from J; bases not matched to a gene: 4. This CDR3 has 13 amino acids. The CDR3 loop is CASSLSGTGEAFF. The DNA for the CDR3 is TGTGCCAGCAGTTTATCAGGGACAGGAGAAGCTTTCTTT.

V gene TRBV15 combines with J gene TRBJ1-2; D is unresolved. CDR1 LNHNV and CDR2 YYDKDF come from the germline V gene (reference sequence). The V and J ends lost 0 bases and 8 bases respectively, with 16 bases between them. The length of the CDR3 is 15 residues. The CDR3 loop is CATSREADSHGGYTF. For the CDR3, the DNA is TGTGCCACCAGCAGAGAGGCGGACTCCCACGGGGGCTACACCTTC.